Each of the 21 T cell receptor beta chains below was sequenced from the same sample in a study of blood T cells in healthy people across ages. A second PCR, run for 7 to 11 cycles, used a sample-barcoded 5' primer plus a J-beta primer mix. Each CDR3 protein gets one entry after TCRdb re-called the 5' RACE reads with MiXCR. Of roughly 1.4 million distinct CDR3 sequences in the sample, approximately 60% were seen once. Sequenced sample: blood. These receptor sequences come from a man aged 18 to 30 in good health.

The V and J genes are TRBV20-1 and TRBJ1-4; D uncertain. This CDR3 has 13 amino acids. Trimming took off 6 bases at V and 5 bases at J, with 13 bases between the two ends. CDR1 is DFQATT and CDR2 is SNEGSKA in the germline V gene (reference sequence). CDR3 nucleotide sequence: TGCAGTGCCCCGCGGAGTCCGAATGAAAAACTGTTTTTT. It specifies CSAPRSPNEKLFF.

The V and J genes are TRBV7-9 and TRBJ2-4, with 7 positions matching TRBD1. The J call may be in error: the DNA end matches TRBJ2-5 better. The CDR3 totals 15 residues. Germline CDR1 SEHNR, CDR2 FQNEAQ (reference sequence). The CDR3 here is CASSSPDREQETQYF. The CDR3 nucleotides read TGTGCCAGCAGCTCCCCTGACAGGGAACAAGAGACCCAGTACTTC.

The rearrangement uses TRBV7-2 and TRBJ2-3; 7 bases align to TRBD2. In germline, CDR1 is SGHTA, CDR2 FQGNSA. CDR3 length: 16 residues. Unmatched junction bases numbered 5, after V lost 2 bases and J lost 0 bases. CDR3 loop: CASSLNGGGSTDTQYF. The CDR3 DNA is TGTGCCAGCAGCTTAAATGGCGGGGGTAGCACAGATACGCAGTATTTT.

This chain connects TRBV5-1 to TRBJ1-2; no reliable D call. This CDR3 is 15 amino acids long. V lost 0 bases and J lost 0, with 9 bases in between. The germline V gene has CDR1 SGHRS and CDR2 YFSETQ. The CDR3 DNA follows: TGCGCCAGCAGCTTGGCCGGACGGACTAACTATGGCTACACCTTC. It yields the protein CASSLAGRTNYGYTF.

V usage is TRBV20-1 and J usage is TRBJ2-5, with D uncertain. Germline V gene sequence: CDR1 DFQATT, CDR2 SNEGSKA (reference sequence). There are 15 residues in the CDR3. V was pared by 1 base and J by 4 bases, with 16 bases between. The DNA of the CDR3 is TGCAGTGCTAGAGTTCGCGGTAGCCCCCCAGAGACCCAGTACTTC. Amino acids: CSARVRGSPPETQYF.

This clonotype has just a few counts. The chain carries TRBV10-3 and TRBJ2-1; 11 bases map to TRBD2. With V trimmed by 2 bases and J by 7 bases, 10 bases remained unmatched. Germline V gives CDR1 ENHRY, CDR2 SYGVKD. The CDR3 runs to 17 residues. CDR3 in amino acids: CAISEGIAGGPRNEQFF. Written as DNA, the CDR3 is TGTGCCATCAGTGAGGGGATAGCGGGAGGGCCAAGGAATGAGCAGTTCTTC.

The chain uses TRBV7-9 and TRBJ2-3; D possibly corresponds to TRBD1 (6 bases). The CDR3 covers 14 residues. Germline CDR1 and CDR2: SEHNR and FQNEAQ (reference sequence). V lost 4 bases and J 3 bases, leaving 11 bases between the germline ends. The CDR3 region is CASSWARGTDTQYF. The CDR3 coding sequence is TGTGCCAGCAGCTGGGCCAGGGGAACAGATACGCAGTATTTT.

Points on this clonotype: Given a much more abundant clone one base away, this may be a read error. J is TRBJ1-2 and V is TRBV20-1; 7 bases map to TRBD1. Germline V gene data show CDR1 as DFQATT and CDR2 as SNEGSKA (reference sequence). This CDR3 is 16 amino acids long. CDR3 amino acids: CSVRDLSQGEVYGYTF. The CDR3, as DNA: TGCAGTGTTAGAGACCTATCCCAGGGGGAGGTATATGGCTACACCTTC.

This clonotype has a handful of counts. J is TRBJ2-7 and V is TRBV7-6, with 14 bases matching TRBD2. V lost 3 bases and J lost 2; bases outside the gene matches: 3. The germline CDR1 and CDR2 sequences are SGHVS and FNYEAQ. This CDR3 has 16 residues. As DNA, the CDR3 is TGTGCCAGCAGCTTTGGGACTAGCGGGAGCCCCTACGAGCAGTACTTC. Its translation: CASSFGTSGSPYEQYF.

The V and J genes are TRBV29-1 and TRBJ1-1, with D possibly being TRBD1 (6 bases). Trimming cost V 6 bases and J 4 bases, with 18 bases left between them. CDR1 and CDR2 (germline): SQVTM, ANQGSEA. The CDR3 is 14 amino acids. The CDR3 here is CSVDRTADRTEAFF. Written as DNA, the CDR3 is TGCAGCGTAGACCGGACAGCTGATCGCACTGAAGCTTTCTTT.

The V call is TRBV20-1, the J call TRBJ2-1, with TRBD2 matching over 12 bases. This CDR3 is 16 amino acids long. The V segment lost 5 bases and the J segment 8 bases; nucleotides outside the gene matches: 13. The germline CDR1 and CDR2 sequences are DFQATT and SNEGSKA (reference sequence). The CDR3 reads CSAPSRLAGEGDEQFF. The CDR3 DNA is TGCAGTGCTCCCTCCCGACTAGCGGGAGAGGGGGATGAGCAGTTCTTC.

This clonotype was seen once. This chain links TRBV20-1 with TRBJ1-4; D possibly corresponds to TRBD1 (5 bases). V was pared by 6 bases and J by 3 bases, with 20 bases between. CDR1 DFQATT and CDR2 SNEGSKA come from the germline V gene (reference sequence). The CDR3 spans 16 residues. CDR3 bases: TGCAGTGCAAACCCGGGACCGCTATCCTCTAATGAAAAACTGTTTTTT. Amino acids: CSANPGPLSSNEKLFF.

The gene calls are TRBV5-1 and TRBJ2-2; 8 bases align to TRBD1. Germline V gives CDR1 SGHRS, CDR2 YFSETQ. This CDR3 spans 17 amino acids. V lost 0 bases and J lost 3; bases outside the gene matches: 7. The CDR3 here is CASSLANRGSDTGELFF. The CDR3 DNA follows: TGCGCCAGCAGCTTGGCGAACAGGGGGTCGGACACCGGGGAGCTGTTTTTT.

J is TRBJ2-1 and V is TRBV21-1. TRBV21-1 is reported as a pseudogene. The CDR3 sequence is 11 residues long. The CDR3 nucleotides are TGTGCCAGCAGCAACCGCGAGGAGCAGTTCTTC. Translation gives CASSNREEQFF.

This clonotype was recorded a few times. The genes are TRBV18 and TRBJ2-5, with D hard to call. Trimming left V 2 bases short and J 1 base short, with 5 bases between. CDR3 length: 13 residues. CDR1 and CDR2 (germline): KGHSH, LQKENI. The chain's CDR3 is CASSPDIQETQYF. The DNA of the CDR3 is TGTGCCAGCTCACCAGACATCCAAGAGACCCAGTACTTC.

The chain carries TRBV11-2 and TRBJ2-4; TRBD2 aligns across 9 bases. TRBJ2-7 matches the DNA end more closely, so the J call is doubtful. The CDR3 extends over 15 amino acids. The germline CDR1 and CDR2 sequences are SGHAT and FQNNGV. The CDR3 loop is CASRDLAGTTYEQYF. The CDR3, as DNA: TGTGCCAGCAGAGATCTAGCGGGGACAACCTACGAGCAGTACTTC.

The rearrangement joins TRBV12-3 or TRBV12-4 to TRBJ2-5; 9 bases agree with TRBD2. Trimming at V came to 5 bases and at J to 4 bases, leaving 8 bases not matched to a gene. The CDR3 runs 15 residues. In DNA, the CDR3 is TGTGCCAGCAGTCCCCGGACTAGCGTCCGAGAGACCCAGTACTTC. As protein: CASSPRTSVRETQYF.

The V and J genes are TRBV20-1 and TRBJ2-4; TRBD2 agrees at 7 bases. CDR1 is DFQATT, CDR2 SNEGSKA, per germline (reference sequence). V gave up 4 bases and J gave up 0 bases; unmatched junction bases: 6. The CDR3 is 15 residues long. The CDR3 nucleotides are TGCAGTGCTAACTTAATAGCGGGAGCCAAAAACATTCAGTACTTC. This translates into CSANLIAGAKNIQYF.

The chain is built from TRBV7-6 and TRBJ2-1; 11 bases line up with TRBD2. The CDR3 extends over 18 amino acids. Trimming took 1 base from V and 7 from J; bases not matched to a gene: 12. The germline V gene encodes CDR1 SGHVS and CDR2 FNYEAQ. The CDR3, as DNA: TGTGCCAGCAGCTTAGGGCCGAATCTAGCGGGAGGTGGGAATGAGCAGTTCTTC. Translating gives CASSLGPNLAGGGNEQFF.

This chain links TRBV15 with TRBJ2-5; tentatively, D is TRBD1 (6 bases). Germline loops: CDR1 LNHNV, CDR2 YYDKDF (reference sequence). V lost 3 bases to trimming and J lost 5 bases, with 16 bases between them. The CDR3 is made up of 15 amino acids. In DNA, the CDR3 is TGTGCCACCAGCAGTCACCAGGGGCCTGGGGAGACCCAGTACTTC. As protein: CATSSHQGPGETQYF.

The chain recombines TRBV20-1 with TRBJ2-3, with 8 positions matching TRBD2. The germline CDR1 and CDR2 sequences are DFQATT and SNEGSKA (reference sequence). The CDR3 is 14 amino acids. V was clipped by 6 bases and J by 1 base; unmatched bases: 6. In DNA, the CDR3 is TGCAGTGCCCCGCGAGCGGGAGGCACAGATACGCAGTATTTT. Translated, it gives CSAPRAGGTDTQYF.